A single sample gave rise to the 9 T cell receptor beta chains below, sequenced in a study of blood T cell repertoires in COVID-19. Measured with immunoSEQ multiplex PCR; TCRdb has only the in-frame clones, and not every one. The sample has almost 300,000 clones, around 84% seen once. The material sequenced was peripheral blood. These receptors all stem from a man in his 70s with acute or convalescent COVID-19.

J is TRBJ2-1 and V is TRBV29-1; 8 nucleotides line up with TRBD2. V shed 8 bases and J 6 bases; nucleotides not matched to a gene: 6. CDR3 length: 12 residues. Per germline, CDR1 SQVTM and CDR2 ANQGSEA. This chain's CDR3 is CSTSLAGNEQFF. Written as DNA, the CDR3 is TGCAGCACCTCCCTAGCGGGCAATGAGCAGTTCTTC.

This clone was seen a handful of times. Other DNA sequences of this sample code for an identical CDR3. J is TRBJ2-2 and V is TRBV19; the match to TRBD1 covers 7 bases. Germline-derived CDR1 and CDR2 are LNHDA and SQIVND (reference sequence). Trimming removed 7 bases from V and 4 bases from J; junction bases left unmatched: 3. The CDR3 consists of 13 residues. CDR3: CASKGAGTGELFF. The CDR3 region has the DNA TGTGCCAGTAAGGGGGCGGGCACCGGGGAGCTGTTTTTT.

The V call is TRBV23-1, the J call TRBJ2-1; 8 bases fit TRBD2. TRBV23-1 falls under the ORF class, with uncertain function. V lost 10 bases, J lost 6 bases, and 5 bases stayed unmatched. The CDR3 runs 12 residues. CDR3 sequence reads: CAITGGSNEQFF. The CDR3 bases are TGCGCCATTACGGGGGGGTCCAATGAGCAGTTCTTC.

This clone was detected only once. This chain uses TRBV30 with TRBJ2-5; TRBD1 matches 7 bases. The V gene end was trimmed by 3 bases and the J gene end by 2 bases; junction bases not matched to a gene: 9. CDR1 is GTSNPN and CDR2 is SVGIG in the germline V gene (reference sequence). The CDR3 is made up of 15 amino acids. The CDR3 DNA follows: TGTGCCTGGAGCGAAGGGACAGCTAGACAAGAGACCCAGTACTTC. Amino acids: CAWSEGTARQETQYF.

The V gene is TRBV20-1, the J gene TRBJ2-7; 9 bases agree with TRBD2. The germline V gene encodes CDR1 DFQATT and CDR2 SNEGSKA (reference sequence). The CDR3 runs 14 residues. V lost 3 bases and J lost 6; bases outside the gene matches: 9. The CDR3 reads CSASSREGFREQYF. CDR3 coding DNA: TGCAGTGCTAGTTCGCGGGAGGGGTTTCGCGAGCAGTACTTC.

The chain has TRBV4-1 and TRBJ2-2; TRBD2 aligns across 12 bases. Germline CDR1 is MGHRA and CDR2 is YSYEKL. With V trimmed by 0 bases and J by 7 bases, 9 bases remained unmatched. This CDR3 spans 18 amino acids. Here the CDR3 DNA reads TGCGCCAGCAGCCAAGATCCGACTAGCGGGAGTTTGAGCGGGGAGCTGTTTTTT. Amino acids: CASSQDPTSGSLSGELFF.

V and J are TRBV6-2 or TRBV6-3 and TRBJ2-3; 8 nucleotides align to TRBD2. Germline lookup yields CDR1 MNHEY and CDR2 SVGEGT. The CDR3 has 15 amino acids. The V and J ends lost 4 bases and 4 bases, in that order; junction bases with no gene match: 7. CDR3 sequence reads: CASSSVPAGADTQYF. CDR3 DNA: TGTGCCAGCAGTTCCGTTCCAGCGGGAGCAGATACGCAGTATTTT.

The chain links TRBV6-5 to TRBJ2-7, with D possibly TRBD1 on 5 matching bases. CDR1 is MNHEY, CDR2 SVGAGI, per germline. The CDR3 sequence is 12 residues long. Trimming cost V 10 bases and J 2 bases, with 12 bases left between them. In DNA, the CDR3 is TGTGCCACCAAAGGCAGGGCCTACGAGCAGTACTTC. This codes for CATKGRAYEQYF.

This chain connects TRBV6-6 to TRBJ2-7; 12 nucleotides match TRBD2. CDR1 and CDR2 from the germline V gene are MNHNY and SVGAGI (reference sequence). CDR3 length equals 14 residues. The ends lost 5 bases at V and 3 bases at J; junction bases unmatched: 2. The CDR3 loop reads CASSLAGGNYEQYF. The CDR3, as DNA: TGTGCCAGCAGTCTAGCGGGAGGGAACTACGAGCAGTACTTC.